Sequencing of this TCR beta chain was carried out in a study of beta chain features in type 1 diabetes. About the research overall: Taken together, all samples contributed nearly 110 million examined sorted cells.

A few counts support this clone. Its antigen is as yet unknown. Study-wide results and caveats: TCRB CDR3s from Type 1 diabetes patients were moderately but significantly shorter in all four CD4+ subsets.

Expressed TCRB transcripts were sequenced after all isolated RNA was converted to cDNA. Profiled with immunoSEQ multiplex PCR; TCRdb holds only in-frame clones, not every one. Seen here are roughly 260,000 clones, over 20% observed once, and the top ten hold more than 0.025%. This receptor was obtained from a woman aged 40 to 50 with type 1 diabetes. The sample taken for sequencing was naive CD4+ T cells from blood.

This chain's CDR3 is CSVSQSSYEQYF. The CDR3 region has the DNA TGCAGCGTTTCACAGAGCTCCTACGAGCAGTACTTC. V is TRBV29-1 and J is TRBJ2-7; no clear D gene. The CDR3 is 12 residues long. Trimming took 5 bases from V and 0 from J, leaving 8 bases between them. CDR1 and CDR2 from the germline V gene are SQVTM and ANQGSEA.